The TCR beta chain under discussion was sequenced for a study of T cells after yellow fever vaccination. The overall study: Fractions containing few cells were prepared with SMART-Seq v4 Ultra Low Input.

CDR3 length equals 12 residues. With 3 bases removed from V and 6 bases from J, the gap between germline ends came to 7 bases. This clonotype appeared a few times. What it recognizes is unknown. In making TCR cDNA, 5'RACE template switching added a universal primer site and UMIs to it. MiXCR was run by TCRdb on the 5' RACE reads, yielding one entry per CDR3 protein. The repertoire has about 370,000 distinct CDR3 sequences, around a tenth of them found once; the top ten carry 18%. Broader study findings: Once the booster was given, most primary-vaccination clones reappeared, at just over 95% for CD4 and 88% for CD8.

The sample was PBMCs, taken on the day of the first yellow fever vaccination. The chain combines TRBV12-3 or TRBV12-4 with TRBJ2-3; D ambiguous. This sequence was found in a man between 18 and 29 years old who received the YFV17D yellow fever vaccine. CDR3 nucleotides: TGTGCCAGCAGTTTGCCGGCGGATACGCAGTATTTT. This sequence encodes CASSLPADTQYF.